A selection of T cell receptor beta chains follows, all from one sample in a study of blood T cell repertoires in COVID-19. TCRdb's copy holds only in-frame clones and misses some; the assay was immunoSEQ multiplex PCR. This sample has roughly 63,000 clones, with roughly 74% found just once. Input material: peripheral blood. The receptors come from an elderly woman with acute or convalescent COVID-19. The CDR3 runs from the conserved cysteine through the conserved F or W. D genes are given only for firm matches. Size is stated for part of the rows, as once, few or many counts, or as a class when the clone is expanded.

D | J | size | V | length | CDR3 | DNA
NA | TRBJ1-1 | NA | TRBV24-1 | 13 | CATDPTSNTEAFF | TGTGCCACAGACCCGACTTCGAACACTGAAGCTTTCTTT
TRBD1 | TRBJ2-1 | large | TRBV24-1 | 16 | CATSDLGQGQGNEQFF | TGTGCCACCAGTGATTTGGGACAGGGCCAAGGCAATGAGCAGTTCTTC
TRBD1 | TRBJ1-2 | once | TRBV19 | 14 | CASNEQGRDYGYTF | TGTGCCAGTAATGAACAGGGGCGGGACTATGGCTACACCTTC
TRBD1 | TRBJ1-1 | NA | TRBV9 | 17 | CASSVGQGAFLNTEAFF | TGTGCCAGCAGCGTAGGTCAGGGGGCCTTCTTGAACACTGAAGCTTTCTTT
NA | TRBJ1-3 | NA | TRBV3-1/TRBV3-2 | 15 | CASSQGQSSWNTIYF | TGTGCCAGCAGCCAAGGACAGAGTTCATGGAACACCATATATTTT
TRBD1 | TRBJ1-5 | NA | TRBV6-5 | 15 | CASRTGTGGDQPQHF | TGTGCCAGCAGAACCGGGACAGGGGGCGATCAGCCCCAGCATTTT
TRBD2 | TRBJ2-3 | few | TRBV5-8 | 14 | CASSLEASGDTQYF | TGTGCCAGCAGCTTGGAGGCTAGCGGCGATACGCAGTATTTT
TRBD1 | TRBJ2-1 | NA | TRBV6-5 | 14 | CASSNRQGRNEQFF | TGTGCCAGCAGTAACCGACAGGGTCGGAATGAGCAGTTCTTC
NA | TRBJ2-5 | NA | TRBV30 | 14 | CAWSLGGGQETQYF | TGTGCCTGGAGTTTGGGGGGAGGCCAAGAGACCCAGTACTTC
NA | TRBJ1-2 | NA | TRBV14 | 15 | CASSQGPGTFYGYTF | TGTGCCAGCAGCCAAGGCCCCGGGACATTCTATGGCTACACCTTC
TRBD1 | TRBJ1-3 | NA | TRBV28 | 15 | CASRRGGQVGNTIYF | TGTGCCAGCAGAAGAGGGGGCCAGGTCGGAAACACCATATATTTT
NA | TRBJ2-2 | NA | TRBV19 | 18 | CASSIGVRGSFRTGELFF | TGTGCCAGTAGTATCGGGGTGAGGGGGAGCTTTCGAACCGGGGAGCTGTTTTTT
NA | TRBJ2-6 | once | TRBV20-1 | 15 | CSASIGGSGANVLTF | TGCAGTGCTAGTATAGGAGGGTCTGGGGCCAACGTCCTGACTTTC
TRBD1 | TRBJ1-4 | NA | TRBV11-3 | 15 | CASSKTGTGNEKLFF | TGTGCCAGCAGTAAGACCGGGACAGGCAATGAAAAACTGTTTTTT
TRBD2 | TRBJ2-1 | NA | TRBV9 | 14 | CASRGRAGDNEQFF | TGTGCCAGCAGAGGTAGGGCGGGAGATAATGAGCAGTTCTTC
TRBD2 | TRBJ2-7 | NA | TRBV28 | 14 | CASSLALAGAGQYF | TGTGCCAGCAGTTTAGCCCTAGCGGGAGCGGGGCAGTACTTC
NA | TRBJ1-6 | NA | TRBV10-3 | 15 | CAISERAGGNSPLHF | TGTGCCATCAGCGAGAGGGCGGGGGGTAATTCACCCCTCCACTTT
TRBD1 | TRBJ1-2 | NA | TRBV28 | 16 | CASNVAVRTGNYGYTF | TGTGCCAGCAATGTTGCCGTTCGGACAGGTAACTATGGCTACACCTTC
NA | TRBJ2-7 | NA | TRBV28 | 16 | CASSLYVGLSSYEQYF | TGTGCCAGCAGTTTATATGTCGGACTGAGCTCCTACGAGCAGTACTTC
NA | TRBJ2-2 | many | TRBV7-2 | 14 | CASSLERLSGELFF | TGTGCCAGCAGCTTAGAGCGTCTGTCCGGGGAGCTGTTTTTT
NA | TRBJ1-5 | once | TRBV19 | 16 | CASSINSGKSNQPQHF | TGTGCCAGTAGTATCAATAGCGGGAAGAGCAATCAGCCCCAGCATTTT
TRBD1 | TRBJ2-3 | NA | TRBV5-5 | 16 | CASSLVLGGSTDTQYF | TGTGCCAGCAGCTTGGTTTTAGGGGGCAGCACAGATACGCAGTATTTT
NA | TRBJ2-7 | few | TRBV7-9 | 12 | CASSLSLEEQYF | TGTGCCAGCAGCCTATCTCTTGAAGAGCAGTACTTC
TRBD2 | TRBJ2-1 | once | TRBV9 | 15 | CASSELAGTYNEQFF | TGTGCCAGCAGCGAACTAGCGGGAACCTACAATGAGCAGTTCTTC
TRBD1 | TRBJ2-7 | NA | TRBV11-2 | 15 | CASSLSGQETYEQYF | TGTGCCAGCAGCTTATCCGGACAGGAGACCTACGAGCAGTACTTC
TRBD2 | TRBJ2-1 | few | TRBV7-3 | 19 | CASSLASGWGLAVYNEQFF | TGTGCCAGCAGCTTAGCGTCGGGGTGGGGACTAGCGGTATACAATGAGCAGTTCTTC
TRBD1 | TRBJ2-4 | NA | TRBV5-1 | 16 | CASSLSGGVSKNIQYF | TGCGCCAGCAGCTTGTCAGGGGGTGTATCCAAAAACATTCAGTACTTC
TRBD2 | TRBJ2-5 | NA | TRBV7-9 | 14 | CASSLRREQETQYF | TGTGCCAGCAGCTTACGGCGGGAGCAAGAGACCCAGTACTTC
TRBD2 | TRBJ2-1 | NA | TRBV7-2 | 15 | CASSLAGTSGEIQFF | TGTGCCAGCAGCTTAGCGGGGACTAGCGGGGAAATTCAGTTCTTC
TRBD2 | TRBJ2-2 | NA | TRBV5-1 | 18 | CASSLGTGLAGVTGELFF | TGCGCCAGCAGCTTGGGAACCGGACTAGCGGGAGTTACCGGGGAGCTGTTTTTT
TRBD1 | TRBJ2-1 | NA | TRBV7-2 | 18 | CASSFGQGAPPYSNEQFF | TGTGCCAGCAGCTTCGGTCAGGGGGCGCCTCCATACAGCAATGAGCAGTTCTTC
NA | TRBJ1-1 | NA | TRBV7-6 | 13 | CASSRTRNTEAFF | TGTGCCAGCAGCCGGACACGCAACACTGAAGCTTTCTTT
TRBD1 | TRBJ1-1 | NA | TRBV30 | 14 | CAWRDGTGSTEAFF | TGTGCCTGGAGGGACGGGACAGGGAGCACTGAAGCTTTCTTT
TRBD1 | TRBJ2-2 | NA | TRBV5-1 | 17 | CASSLANRDSYTGELFF | TGCGCCAGCAGCTTGGCCAACCGGGACAGCTACACCGGGGAGCTGTTTTTT
TRBD2 | TRBJ2-3 | NA | TRBV11-2 | 16 | CASSYGTSGSGDTQYF | TGTGCCAGCAGCTATGGGACTAGCGGGAGCGGAGATACGCAGTATTTT
TRBD1 | TRBJ1-1 | NA | TRBV5-4 | 15 | CASNGQGALVTEAFF | TGTGCCAGCAACGGACAGGGGGCGCTGGTGACTGAAGCTTTCTTT
NA | TRBJ2-2 | few | TRBV6-4 | 15 | CASGSGTLETGELFF | TGTGCCAGCGGGTCCGGGACACTGGAGACCGGGGAGCTGTTTTTT
NA | TRBJ2-4 | NA | TRBV27 | 15 | CASSLIGPAKNIQYF | TGTGCCAGCAGTTTAATTGGCCCGGCCAAAAACATTCAGTACTTC
NA | TRBJ2-3 | NA | TRBV7-7 | 13 | CASSFSEKDTQYF | TGTGCCAGCAGCTTTTCCGAGAAAGATACGCAGTATTTT
NA | TRBJ2-1 | NA | TRBV5-1 | 14 | CASSSTVSGNEQFF | TGCGCCAGCAGCTCGACAGTCTCGGGCAATGAGCAGTTCTTC